This record covers a single TCR beta chain. A few counts support this clone. The antigen it recognizes is unknown. No quality values exist for individual bases; no much larger clone is one base distant. The entire amount of isolated RNA was reverse transcribed using the High Capacity cDNA Reverse Transcription Kit, so the sequenced TCRB transcripts were expressed ones. Deep immunoSEQ sequencing was performed on naive, central memory and regulatory T cell samples, with an average of around 3.4 million total reads per sample. Sorted cells were lysed in RLT buffer, and RNA was extracted using DNase-treated RNeasy Micro or Mini kits according to cell number. To prevent cross-contamination, each cell subset was processed individually, whereas patient and healthy donor samples were processed jointly. Using the immunoSEQ multiplex PCR, TCRB sequences were amplified from cDNA into 87-bp fragments spanning the CDR3 region. The amplicons were sequenced using the Illumina HiSeq platform. The authors processed their data as follows. Synthetic template baselines were used to correct PCR bias computationally, reads within Hamming distance 2 were collapsed together, and singletons that could not be merged were discarded. Reads were aligned to IMGT to assign V, D and J genes, CDR3 length, and insertions or deletions at six rearrangement sites. Clonotype counts were normalized to sorted cell number within each subset before computing true diversity and Gini coefficients with the tcR R package. Repertoire sharing was quantified using the overlap coefficient calculated on TCRB nucleotide sequences. Out-of-frame TCRB sequences from naive cells were analyzed to stand in for the pre-selection repertoire. TCRdb provides this immuneACCESS table in a form limited to in-frame rearrangements. Some clones are lacking; in checked studies, under half of them reflect an unresolved V gene, and why the rest are absent is not known. V and J calls and clone size are those listed in that table; D and trimming were worked out from the DNA. The sample records 200,000 to 250,000 clones, roughly 13% of which are singletons. The top ten hold around 0.03% of the sample.

A single peripheral blood draw of 95 to 150 mL on average was collected from each donor into heparinised tubes. Using a panel that included CD45RO, CCR7, CD25, CD127, CD95 and CD27, naive, central memory, regulatory and stem cell-like memory CD4+ T cells were sorted on a BD FACSAria II. A purity above 98% was achieved for all sorted populations. PBMCs were isolated right away by Lymphoprep density gradient centrifugation and were stained directly, without culture. So that batch effects would be minimized, each experiment stained and sorted samples in pairs, pairing one healthy donor with one patient. V lost 1 base and J lost 4 bases; the stretch between them is 7 bases long. From the germline V gene (reference sequence), CDR1 is SEHNR and CDR2 is FQNEAQ. The CDR3, cysteine through phenylalanine, is 13 amino acids long. Only the CDR3 DNA stays, 39 bases, in frame from base 1. The entry originates in a study of beta chain features in type 1 diabetes (dated by TCRdb to 2016 to 2018). The study in broad terms: Mean age, gender distribution, total cell number and subset yield were not different between patients and healthy donors. A total of roughly 98,000,000 sorted cells were examined across all samples, and RNA yield correlated strongly with the number of cells per subset. In the study, TCRB repertoires of sorted circulating CD4+ T cell subsets from recently diagnosed type 1 diabetes patients were compared with those of matched healthy donors. Naive and central memory subsets were obtained from all 30 or so donors, but regulatory and stem cell-like memory subsets were isolated from only 8 patients and 8 healthy donors. Results and caveats for the whole study, not just this receptor: Naive, central memory and regulatory TCRB repertoires appeared to be more alike among patients than among healthy donors. A moderate but significant shortening of TCRB CDR3 length was observed in type 1 diabetes patients in all four CD4+ subsets. Sequencing cDNA rather than genomic DNA could over-represent highly expressing activated cells, although activation and CD3 levels did not differ between groups. At VDJ recombination sites, type 1 diabetes patients had fewer insertions and more deleted nucleotides, which implies abnormalities in thymic rearrangement. HLA sub-analyses involved small numbers of individuals, so any influence of HLA type on TCRB rearrangement remained unresolved. Shorter templates might have been favored by PCR, but patient and control samples were amplified and corrected together, so both groups would have been affected equally by any skew.

The receptor chain draws on TRBV7-9 and TRBJ1-1; the D gene identity is not certain. This TCR derives from a woman between 35 and 50 years old in good health. The sequencing sample was made of naive CD4+ T cells from blood. The cell subset or site label corresponds to: true naive CD4+ T cells. CDR3 reads: CASSLGDGTEAFF. The sequence in DNA is TGTGCCAGCAGCTTAGGAGATGGCACTGAAGCTTTCTTT.